This T cell receptor (beta chain) comes out of a study of shared clonotypes between healthy human individuals. At the level of the study: CD4 naive and memory got three plates each, CD8 naive two, CD8 memory one.

The germline V gene has CDR1 MDHEN and CDR2 SYDVKM. This CDR3 contains 17 residues. V gave up 3 bases and J gave up 1 base, with 18 bases separating them. On this clone itself: Its antigen is undetermined.

Sorted subsets were amplified in replicate PCRs using 200 to 250 ng DNA, about 30,000 T cell genomes. TCRdb's copy holds only in-frame clones and misses some; the assay was immunoSEQ multiplex PCR. The table has around 100,000 clones, under 80% seen once. Study results and caveats: Represented genetic and exposure-history diversity was restricted by having few donors. Blood was the sole source, and tissue repertoires probably differ.

The TCR was taken from a man aged 30-40 years in good health. Source material: memory CD8+ T cells sorted from blood. Documented subset: CD45RO+ cells pooled with CCR7-negative TemRA cells. The V and J genes are TRBV28 and TRBJ1-1; a weak D match, TRBD1 (6 bases). The CDR3 DNA follows: TGTGCCAGCAGTTTGACAACCCGACTGGACAGGAACACTGAAGCTTTCTTT. Translation: CASSLTTRLDRNTEAFF.